What follows are 11 T cell receptor beta chains derived from one specimen sequenced in a study of read filtering for tumor transcriptome and immune sequencing. Molecular barcoded adaptors covering alpha/delta and beta/gamma chains were used on approximately 400 ng RNA. MiXCR was run by TCRdb on the reads, yielding one entry per CDR3 protein. Altogether 120,000 or so distinct CDR3 sequences are present, 10% to 15% being singletons, with the ten largest covering around 10%. Sequencing was carried out using a population of CD138-negative cells sorted from bone marrow. The receptors were gathered from a donor aged 40 or over with multiple myeloma.

The chain employs TRBV19 and TRBJ2-2; no clear D. The CDR3 covers 13 residues. Trimming stripped 6 bases from V and 5 bases from J, with 10 bases between. Germline CDR1 LNHDA, CDR2 SQIVND (reference sequence). Here the CDR3 reads CASSTTTTGELFF. Here the CDR3 DNA reads TGTGCCAGTAGCACAACAACTACCGGGGAGCTGTTTTTT.

A word on this clonotype: This may come from a read error, since a much larger clone is one base off. The genes are TRBV3-1 and TRBJ2-5; D gene ambiguous. Germline V gives CDR1 LGHDT, CDR2 YNNKEL (reference sequence). The CDR3 length is 15 residues. The CDR3 sequence: CASSQERTLQETQHF. CDR3 DNA: TGTGCCAGCAGCCAAGAGAGAACGCTCCAAGAGACCCAGCACTTC.

This clonotype was seen many times. The rearrangement links TRBV19 to TRBJ1-2; D is unclear. V was pared by 7 bases and J by 6 bases, with 18 bases between. This CDR3 spans 14 amino acids. CDR1 and CDR2 from the germline V gene are LNHDA and SQIVND (reference sequence). The CDR3 nucleotides are TGTGCCAGTACCCACCGCGCAGGTGCTGATGGCTACACCTTC. Its protein product is CASTHRAGADGYTF.

This clonotype was observed a few times. A much larger clone sits a single nucleotide away, making a read error possible. The chain combines TRBV20-1 with TRBJ2-1; 7 bases agree with TRBD2. Germline lookup yields CDR1 DFQATT and CDR2 SNEGSKA (reference sequence). The V gene end was trimmed by 6 bases and the J gene end by 2 bases; junction bases not matched to a gene: 10. There are 15 residues in the CDR3. CDR3 residues: CSAPRGSGAYNEQFF. The CDR3 coding sequence is TGCAGTGCCCCCCGAGGGAGCGGGGCCTACAATGAGCAGTTCTTC.

This clonotype was observed a handful of times. CDR3 region: CASSPRREWAYNEQFF. CDR3 nucleotide sequence: TGCGCCAGCAGCCCTAGGCGGGAGTGGGCCTACAATGAGCAGTTCTTC. This chain uses TRBV5-1 with TRBJ2-1, with 7 bases aligning to TRBD2. Germline V gene data show CDR1 as SGHRS and CDR2 as YFSETQ. V lost 4 bases and J lost 2; bases outside the gene matches: 9. This CDR3 has 16 residues.

The table lists this clonotype with many counts. V usage is TRBV12-3 or TRBV12-4 and J usage is TRBJ1-2, with D uncertain. With 4 bases removed from V and 2 bases from J, the gap between germline ends came to 11 bases. This CDR3 contains 14 residues. The CDR3 here is CASSSPPINYGYTF. DNA of the CDR3: TGTGCCAGCAGTTCCCCCCCGATAAACTATGGCTACACCTTC.

This clonotype was counted many times. The J gene is TRBJ2-5, the V gene TRBV6-2 or TRBV6-3, with no clear D. The germline V and J ends were trimmed by 0 bases and 9 bases, with 14 bases remaining between them. The CDR3 spans 14 residues. Per the germline V gene, CDR1 is MNHEY and CDR2 is SVGEGT. CDR3 nucleotide sequence: TGTGCCAGCAGTTACTCGTCTCGGGCTTGGGCCCAGTACTTC. Translating it yields CASSYSSRAWAQYF.

The table lists this clonotype with many counts. J is TRBJ2-1 and V is TRBV20-1, with 9 positions matching TRBD2. Germline-derived CDR1 and CDR2 are DFQATT and SNEGSKA (reference sequence). The CDR3 loop spans 14 amino acids. V lost 4 bases to trimming and J lost 4 bases; unmatched junction nucleotides: 5. The CDR3 here is CSATRGGGYNEQFF. CDR3 DNA: TGCAGTGCTACCCGCGGGGGGGGGTACAATGAGCAGTTCTTC.

Many counts were recorded for this clonotype. In nucleotides, the CDR3 is TGTGCCAGCAGGGGACTTTCTTACGAGCAGTACTTC. This encodes CASRGLSYEQYF. V gene TRBV6-5 combines with J gene TRBJ2-7; the D gene is possibly TRBD2 (6 bases). CDR3 size: 12 residues. Germline CDR1 is MNHEY and CDR2 is SVGAGI. V was shortened by 6 bases and J by 4 bases, with 10 bases between the two germline ends.

This clonotype appeared many times. In DNA, the CDR3 is TGTGCCAGCAGTCCCCCCGGACTAGCGGGGACATACGAGCAGTACTTC. As protein: CASSPPGLAGTYEQYF. The chain links TRBV28 to TRBJ2-7; TRBD2 matches at 12 bases. V was pared by 5 bases and J by 4 bases, with 9 bases of the junction left unmatched. Per germline, CDR1 MDHEN and CDR2 SYDVKM. The length of the CDR3 is 16 residues.

In the case of this clonotype: This sequence may be a read error, since a much larger clone differs from it by one base. The J gene is TRBJ1-1, the V gene TRBV20-1; D perhaps matches TRBD1 (5 bases). This CDR3 region has 14 residues. Germline CDR1 and CDR2: DFQATT and SNEGSKA (reference sequence). Here the CDR3 reads CGAIGPGGGTEAFF. The CDR3 coding sequence is TGCGGTGCAATAGGCCCGGGGGGGGGCACTGAAGCTTTCTTT.